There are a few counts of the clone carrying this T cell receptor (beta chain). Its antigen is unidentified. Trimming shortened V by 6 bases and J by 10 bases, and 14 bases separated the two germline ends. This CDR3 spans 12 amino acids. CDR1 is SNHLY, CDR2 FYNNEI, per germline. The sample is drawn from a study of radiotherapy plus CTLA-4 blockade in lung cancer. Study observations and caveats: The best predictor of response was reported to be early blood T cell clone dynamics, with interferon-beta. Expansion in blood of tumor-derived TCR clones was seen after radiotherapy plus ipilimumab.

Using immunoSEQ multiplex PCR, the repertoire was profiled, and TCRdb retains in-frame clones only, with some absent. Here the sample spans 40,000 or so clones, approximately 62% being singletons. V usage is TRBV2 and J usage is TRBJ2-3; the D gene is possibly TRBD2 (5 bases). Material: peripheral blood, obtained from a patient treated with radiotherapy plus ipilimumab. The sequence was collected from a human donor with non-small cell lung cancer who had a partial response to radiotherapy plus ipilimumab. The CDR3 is CASSRELVAQYF. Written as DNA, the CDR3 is TGTGCCAGCAGCCGGGAACTAGTCGCGCAGTATTTT.